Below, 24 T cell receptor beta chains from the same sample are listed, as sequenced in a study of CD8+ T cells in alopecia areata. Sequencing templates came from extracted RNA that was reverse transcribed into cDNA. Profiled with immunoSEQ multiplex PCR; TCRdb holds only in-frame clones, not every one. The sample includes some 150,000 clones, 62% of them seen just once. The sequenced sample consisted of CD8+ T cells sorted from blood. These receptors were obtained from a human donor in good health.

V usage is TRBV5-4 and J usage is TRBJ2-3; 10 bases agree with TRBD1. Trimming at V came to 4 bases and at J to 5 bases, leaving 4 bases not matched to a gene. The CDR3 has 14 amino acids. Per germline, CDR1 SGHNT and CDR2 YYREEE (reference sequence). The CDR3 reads CASSVDRGRDTQYF. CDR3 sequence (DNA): TGTGCCAGCAGCGTGGACAGGGGGAGAGATACGCAGTATTTT.

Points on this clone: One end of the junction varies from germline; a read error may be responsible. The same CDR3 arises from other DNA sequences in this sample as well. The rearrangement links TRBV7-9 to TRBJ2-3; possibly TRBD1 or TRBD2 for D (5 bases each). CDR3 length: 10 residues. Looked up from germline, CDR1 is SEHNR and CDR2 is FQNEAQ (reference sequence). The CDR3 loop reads CATARGTQYF. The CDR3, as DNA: TGTGCCACGGCGAGGGGTACGCAGTACTTT.

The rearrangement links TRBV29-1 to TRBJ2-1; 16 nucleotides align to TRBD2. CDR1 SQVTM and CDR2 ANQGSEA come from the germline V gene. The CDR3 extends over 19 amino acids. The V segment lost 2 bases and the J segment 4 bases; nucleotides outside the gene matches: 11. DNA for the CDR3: TGCAGCGTTGAATCCTCGGGACTAGCGGGAGGGCAGGGGTACAATGAGCAGTTCTTC. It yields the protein CSVESSGLAGGQGYNEQFF.

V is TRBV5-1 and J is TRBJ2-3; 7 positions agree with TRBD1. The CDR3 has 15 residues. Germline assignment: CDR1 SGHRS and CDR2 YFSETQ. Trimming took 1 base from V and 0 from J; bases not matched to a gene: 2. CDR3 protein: CASSLTGASTDTQYF. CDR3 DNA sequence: TGCGCCAGCAGCTTGACAGGGGCTAGCACAGATACGCAGTATTTT.

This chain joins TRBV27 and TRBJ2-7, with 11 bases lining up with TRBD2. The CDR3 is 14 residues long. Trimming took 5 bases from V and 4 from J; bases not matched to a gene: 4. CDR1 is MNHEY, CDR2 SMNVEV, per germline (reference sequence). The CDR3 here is CASSPIAGGYEQYF. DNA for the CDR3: TGTGCCAGCAGTCCCATAGCGGGAGGGTACGAGCAGTACTTC.

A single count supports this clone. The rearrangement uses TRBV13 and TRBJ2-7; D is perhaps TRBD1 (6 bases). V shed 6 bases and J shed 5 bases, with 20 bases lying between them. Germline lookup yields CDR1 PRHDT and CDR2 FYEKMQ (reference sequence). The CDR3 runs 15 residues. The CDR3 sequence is CASSQGRGGFNEQYF. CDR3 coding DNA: TGTGCCAGCAGTCAGGGCCGAGGGGGTTTCAACGAGCAGTACTTC.

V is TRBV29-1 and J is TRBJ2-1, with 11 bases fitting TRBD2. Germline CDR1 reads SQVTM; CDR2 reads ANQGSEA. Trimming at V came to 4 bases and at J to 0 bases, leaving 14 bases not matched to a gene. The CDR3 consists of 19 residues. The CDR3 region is CSVGRSGTSGLSSYNEQFF. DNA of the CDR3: TGCAGCGTTGGCCGATCCGGGACTAGCGGCTTAAGCTCCTACAATGAGCAGTTCTTC.

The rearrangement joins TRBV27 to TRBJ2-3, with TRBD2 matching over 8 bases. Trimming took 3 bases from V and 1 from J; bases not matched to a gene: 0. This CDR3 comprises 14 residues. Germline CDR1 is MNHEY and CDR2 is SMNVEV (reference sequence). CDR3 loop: CASSLTSGTDTQYF. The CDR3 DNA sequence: TGTGCCAGCAGTTTGACTAGCGGCACAGATACGCAGTATTTT.

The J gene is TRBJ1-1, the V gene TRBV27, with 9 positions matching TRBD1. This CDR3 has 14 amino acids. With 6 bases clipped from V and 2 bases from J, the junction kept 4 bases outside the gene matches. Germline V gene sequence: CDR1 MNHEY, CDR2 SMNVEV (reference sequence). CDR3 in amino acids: CASRSQGANTEAFF. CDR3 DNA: TGTGCCAGCAGGTCACAGGGGGCAAACACTGAAGCTTTCTTT.

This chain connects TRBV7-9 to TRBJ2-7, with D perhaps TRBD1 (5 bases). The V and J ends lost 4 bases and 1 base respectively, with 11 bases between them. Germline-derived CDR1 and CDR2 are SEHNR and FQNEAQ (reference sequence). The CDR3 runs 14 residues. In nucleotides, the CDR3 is TGTGCCAGCAGCTCTCAGACAGATTCCTACGAGCAGTACTTC. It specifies CASSSQTDSYEQYF.

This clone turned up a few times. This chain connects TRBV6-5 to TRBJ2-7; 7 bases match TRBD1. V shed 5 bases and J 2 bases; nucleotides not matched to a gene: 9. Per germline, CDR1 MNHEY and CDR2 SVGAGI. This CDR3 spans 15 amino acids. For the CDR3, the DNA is TGTGCCAGCAGTCAGAGATCGGGACAGCCCTACGAGCAGTACTTC. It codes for CASSQRSGQPYEQYF.

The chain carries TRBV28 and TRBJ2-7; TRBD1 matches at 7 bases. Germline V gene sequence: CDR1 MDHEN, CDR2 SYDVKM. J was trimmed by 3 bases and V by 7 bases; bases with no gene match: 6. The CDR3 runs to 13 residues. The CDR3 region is CASTPGTDYEQYF. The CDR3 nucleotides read TGTGCCAGCACCCCCGGGACAGACTACGAGCAGTACTTC.

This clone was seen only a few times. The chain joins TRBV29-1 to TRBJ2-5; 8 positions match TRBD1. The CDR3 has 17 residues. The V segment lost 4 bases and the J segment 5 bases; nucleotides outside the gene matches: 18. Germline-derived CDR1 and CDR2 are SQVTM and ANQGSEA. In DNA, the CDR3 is TGCAGCGTTGGTCGCAGGGGGCGAGCTTCGAGCGTGGAGACCCAGTACTTC. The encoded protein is CSVGRRGRASSVETQYF.

CDR3 nucleotides: TGTGCCAGTAGTGGGGAGACGGGAGGAAGGCAAGAGACCCAGTACTTC. Translation: CASSGETGGRQETQYF. The chain carries TRBV19 and TRBJ2-5; 7 bases fit TRBD2. J lost 2 bases, V lost 5 bases, and 11 bases had no gene match. Germline V gene sequence: CDR1 LNHDA, CDR2 SQIVND (reference sequence). This CDR3 comprises 16 residues.

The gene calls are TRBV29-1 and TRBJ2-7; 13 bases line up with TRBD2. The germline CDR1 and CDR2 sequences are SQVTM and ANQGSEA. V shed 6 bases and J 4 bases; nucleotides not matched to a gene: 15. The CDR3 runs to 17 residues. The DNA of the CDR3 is TGCAGCGTCAGGGGTACTAGCGGGAGGGCCTTTGCGTACGAGCAGTACTTC. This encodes CSVRGTSGRAFAYEQYF.

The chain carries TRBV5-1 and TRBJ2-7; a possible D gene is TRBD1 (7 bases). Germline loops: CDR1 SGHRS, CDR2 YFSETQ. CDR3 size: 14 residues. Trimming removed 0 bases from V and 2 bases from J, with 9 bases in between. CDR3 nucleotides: TGCGCCAGCAGCTTGGGCGGGACAGCCTACGAGCAGTACTTC. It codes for CASSLGGTAYEQYF.

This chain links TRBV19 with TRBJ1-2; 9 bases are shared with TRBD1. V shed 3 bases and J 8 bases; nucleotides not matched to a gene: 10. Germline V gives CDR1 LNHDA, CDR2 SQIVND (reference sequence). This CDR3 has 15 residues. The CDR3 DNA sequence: TGTGCCAGTAGTATCGCTTCCGGGACAGGGCGCGGCTACACCTTC. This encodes CASSIASGTGRGYTF.

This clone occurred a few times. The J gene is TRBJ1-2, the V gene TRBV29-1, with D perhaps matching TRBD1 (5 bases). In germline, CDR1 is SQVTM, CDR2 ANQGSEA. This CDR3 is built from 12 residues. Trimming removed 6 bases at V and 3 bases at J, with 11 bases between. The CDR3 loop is CSVGSRDYGYTF. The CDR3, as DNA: TGCAGCGTGGGGAGCAGGGACTATGGCTACACCTTC. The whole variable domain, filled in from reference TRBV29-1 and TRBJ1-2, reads SAVISQKPSRDICQRGTSLTIQCQVDSQVTMMFWYRQQPGQSLTLIATANQGSEATYESGFVIDKFPISRPNLTFSTLTVSNMSPEDSSIYLCSVGSRDYGYTFGSGTRLTVV.

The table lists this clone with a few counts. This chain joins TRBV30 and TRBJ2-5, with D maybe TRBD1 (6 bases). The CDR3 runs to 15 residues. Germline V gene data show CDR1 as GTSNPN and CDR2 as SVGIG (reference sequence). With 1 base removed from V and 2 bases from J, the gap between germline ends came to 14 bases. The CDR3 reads CAWSALGTLQETQYF. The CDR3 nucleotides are TGTGCCTGGAGTGCGCTAGGGACATTACAAGAGACCCAGTACTTC.

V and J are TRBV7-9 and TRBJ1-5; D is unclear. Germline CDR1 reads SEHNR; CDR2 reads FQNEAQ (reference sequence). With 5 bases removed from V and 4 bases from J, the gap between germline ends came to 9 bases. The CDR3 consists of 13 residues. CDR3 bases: TGTGCCAGCAGCCCCAGCGGGAATCAGCCCCAGCATTTT. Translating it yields CASSPSGNQPQHF.

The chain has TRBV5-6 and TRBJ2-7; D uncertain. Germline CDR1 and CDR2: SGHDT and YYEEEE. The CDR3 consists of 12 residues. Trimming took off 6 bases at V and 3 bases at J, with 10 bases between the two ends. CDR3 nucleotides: TGTGCCAGCATGGCCGCCGACTACGAGCAGTACTTC. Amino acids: CASMAADYEQYF.

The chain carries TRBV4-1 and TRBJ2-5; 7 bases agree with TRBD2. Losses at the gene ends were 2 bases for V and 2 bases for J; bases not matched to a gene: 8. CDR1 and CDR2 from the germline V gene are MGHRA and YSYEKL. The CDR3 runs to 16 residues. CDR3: CASSQLGIGGQETQYF. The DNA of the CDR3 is TGCGCCAGCAGCCAATTAGGTATCGGGGGGCAAGAGACCCAGTACTTC.

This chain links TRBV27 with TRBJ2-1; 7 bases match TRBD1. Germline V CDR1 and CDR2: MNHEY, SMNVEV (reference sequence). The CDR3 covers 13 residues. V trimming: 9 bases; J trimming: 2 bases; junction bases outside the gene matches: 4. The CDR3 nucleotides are TGTGCCAGTTCCGGGACAGCCTACAATGAGCAGTTCTTC. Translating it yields CASSGTAYNEQFF.

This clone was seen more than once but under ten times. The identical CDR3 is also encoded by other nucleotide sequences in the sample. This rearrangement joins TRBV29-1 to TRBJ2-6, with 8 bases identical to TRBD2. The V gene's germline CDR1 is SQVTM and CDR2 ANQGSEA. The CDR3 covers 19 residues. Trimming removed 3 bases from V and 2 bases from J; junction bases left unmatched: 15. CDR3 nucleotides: TGCAGCGTTGAGCAAAGAGTGCGGGGGGCGGGTGCTGGGGCCAACGTCCTGACTTTC. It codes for CSVEQRVRGAGAGANVLTF.